This T cell receptor (beta chain) was retrieved from a study of early T cells in non-severe SARS-CoV-2 infection. As for the study in general: The chains were unpaired, and the sequenced material was bulk RNA from unsorted whole blood.

This clonotype was seen repeatedly, ten times or more. What it recognizes is unknown. Germline CDR1 is KGHSH and CDR2 is LQKENI. This CDR3 spans 15 amino acids. The V gene lost 3 bases and the J gene lost 6 bases, with 17 bases spanning the gap. Study-level results: Private and CD4 specificities were missed by VDJdb matching, which favored anti-spike CD8 responses.

The library protocol tagged individual cDNA molecules with unique molecular identifiers. TCRdb re-derived calls from the 5' RACE reads in MiXCR, one entry per CDR3 protein. The repertoire holds 85,000 to 100,000 distinct CDR3 sequences, with about 13% as singletons. The sequenced sample was whole blood. The chain has TRBV18 and TRBJ1-2; D not certain. The receptor was isolated from an adult who was a healthcare worker with PCR-confirmed SARS-CoV-2 infection or an uninfected control (not recorded which). The CDR3 reads CASSPRREEPDGYTF. CDR3 DNA: TGTGCCAGCTCACCTCGGAGAGAGGAACCCGATGGCTACACCTTC.